The rows below give T cell receptor beta chains drawn from one sample of a study of Ad26.COV2.S vaccination and SARS-CoV-2 variants. Only in-frame clones appear in the TCRdb table, and some are missing; sequencing was by immunoSEQ multiplex PCR. The repertoire has approximately 410,000 clones, roughly 90% of them found once; the top ten carry roughly 4%. The source material was peripheral blood, sampled in a trial of Ad26.COV2.S vaccine versus placebo. The receptors here all came from a person between 18 and 60 years old who received the Ad26.COV2.S COVID-19 vaccine or a placebo. CDR3s include the opening cysteine and the closing phenylalanine or tryptophan. A D gene is named only where the DNA matches it firmly. A clone size is listed for some rows: how often the clone was seen (once, few, many), or a class if it is expanded.

cdr3_length	d_call	j_call	v_call	clone_size	cdr3_nt	cdr3_aa
16	NA	TRBJ1-2	TRBV4-1	NA	TGCGCCAGCAGCCAAGATCCCCCGCCCGGTTCCAAGCGCTACACCTTC	CASSQDPPPGSKRYTF
15	NA	TRBJ2-5	TRBV4-1	NA	TGCGCCAGCAGCCAAGTGAACAGGGCCGGGGAGACCCAGTACTTC	CASSQVNRAGETQYF
13	NA	TRBJ1-1	TRBV4-1	NA	TGCGCCAGCAGCCAAATCCCGAACACTGAAGCTTTCTTT	CASSQIPNTEAFF
14	NA	TRBJ1-5	TRBV29-1	NA	TGCAGCGTTGTGACAGGTGATAGCAATCAGCCCCAGCATTTT	CSVVTGDSNQPQHF
14	NA	TRBJ2-1	TRBV5-4	NA	TGTGCCAGCAGCTTCTCAACAGGGTACAATGAGCAGTTCTTC	CASSFSTGYNEQFF
16	TRBD1	TRBJ2-7	TRBV7-9	NA	TGTGCCAGCAGCTTAGGGGCGGGACAGGGGACCTACGAGCAGTACTTC	CASSLGAGQGTYEQYF
14	NA	TRBJ2-1	TRBV18	NA	TGTGCCAGCTCACGCGGTCTGGGCGAAGGTGAGCAGTTCTTC	CASSRGLGEGEQFF
17	NA	TRBJ2-1	TRBV9	once	TGTGCCAGCAGCCCGCGCACCGGGAGTACAAATCACAATGAGCAGTTCTTC	CASSPRTGSTNHNEQFF
15	NA	TRBJ1-1	TRBV18	NA	TGTGCCAGCTCACCTTCGGGGCAGATGAACACTGAAGCTTTCTTT	CASSPSGQMNTEAFF
15	TRBD1	TRBJ2-5	TRBV6-5	NA	TGTGCCAGCAGCCCCACGACAGGGGGTTACGAGACCCAGTACTTC	CASSPTTGGYETQYF
16	NA	TRBJ1-2	TRBV4-3	NA	TGCGCCAGCAGCCAAGATCTGGCAGGGGACCTCTATGGCTACACCTTC	CASSQDLAGDLYGYTF
16	NA	TRBJ2-7	TRBV6-6	NA	TGTGCCAGCAGTTACTTCCGGGCCCCAATGCCCTACGAGCAGTACTTC	CASSYFRAPMPYEQYF
12	NA	TRBJ2-5	TRBV5-1	NA	TGCGCCAGCAGATGGGAGTCGGGGACCCAGTACTTC	CASRWESGTQYF
13	NA	TRBJ2-3	TRBV9	NA	TGTGCCAGCAGCGTAGCTGGCCCAGATACGCAGTATTTT	CASSVAGPDTQYF
13	NA	TRBJ1-2	TRBV10-3	NA	TGTGCCATCAGCTTACAGGACCTCTATGGCTACACCTTC	CAISLQDLYGYTF
19	TRBD1	TRBJ2-7	TRBV7-2	NA	TGTGCCAGCAGCGCCCGGGACAGGGAACTATCTAACCCCGCCTACGAGCAGTACTTC	CASSARDRELSNPAYEQYF
14	NA	TRBJ2-1	TRBV4-3	NA	TGCGCCAGCAGCCTGGGGGGATCCTACAATGAGCAGTTCTTC	CASSLGGSYNEQFF
15	TRBD2	TRBJ2-5	TRBV6-6	NA	TGTGCCAGCAGATGGACTCGCGGGGGCCAAGAGACCCAGTACTTC	CASRWTRGGQETQYF
15	NA	TRBJ2-3	TRBV27	NA	TGTGCCAGCAGTTTCATGGAGGCAGGGTGGGATACGCAGTATTTT	CASSFMEAGWDTQYF
16	NA	TRBJ2-7	TRBV5-1	NA	TGCGCCAGCAGCTTGGCCGTCAACTCACGGTCCTACGAGCAGTACTTC	CASSLAVNSRSYEQYF
18	TRBD2	TRBJ2-3	TRBV7-8	NA	TGTGCCAGCAGCTTAACGGTAGCGGGGGGGCCGGACACAGATACGCAGTATTTT	CASSLTVAGGPDTDTQYF
14	NA	TRBJ1-4	TRBV7-2	NA	TGTGCCAGCAGCTTAGCAGGGCTAGGTGAAAAACTGTTTTTT	CASSLAGLGEKLFF
14	NA	TRBJ2-7	TRBV14	few	TGTGCCAGCAGCCCGTTCGGGGGGCCGGGTGAGCAGTACTTC	CASSPFGGPGEQYF
17	TRBD1	TRBJ2-6	TRBV5-1	NA	TGCGCCAGCAGCTGGGGACAGGGGCTGGCTGGGGCCAACGTCCTGACTTTC	CASSWGQGLAGANVLTF
15	TRBD1	TRBJ2-5	TRBV7-2	NA	TGTGCCAGCAGGTTTTTCGGACAGGGGACGGAGACCCAGTACTTC	CASRFFGQGTETQYF
16	NA	TRBJ1-3	TRBV15	NA	TGTGCCACCAGCAGAGAAAGGGGTACGGCTGGAAACACCATATATTTT	CATSRERGTAGNTIYF
19	TRBD2	TRBJ2-5	TRBV5-4	NA	TGTGCCAGCAGCTCCCCCGTCGGGGGGGGAACAAAAAATCAAGAGACCCAGTACTTC	CASSSPVGGGTKNQETQYF
12	NA	TRBJ2-4	TRBV30	NA	TGTGCCTGGAGCCTAGCCAAAAACATTCAGTACTTC	CAWSLAKNIQYF
16	NA	TRBJ2-7	TRBV7-2	NA	TGTGCCAGCAGCTTAGTCAGTTTGGAGGACCCCTACGAGCAGTACTTC	CASSLVSLEDPYEQYF
13	NA	TRBJ2-1	TRBV27	NA	TGTGCCAGCAGTTTTTTCTCTGGAAATGAGCAGTTCTTC	CASSFFSGNEQFF
14	NA	TRBJ1-6	TRBV9	NA	TGTGCCAGCAGCGTAGGAGGGGATAATTCACCCCTCCACTTT	CASSVGGDNSPLHF
16	NA	TRBJ2-5	TRBV7-3	NA	TGTGCCAGCAGCCCAAACCCCCCCCATGGGATGGAGACCCAGTACTTC	CASSPNPPHGMETQYF
11	NA	TRBJ2-7	TRBV9	NA	TGTGCCAGTGGGGGCTCCTACGAGCAGTACTTC	CASGGSYEQYF
13	NA	TRBJ2-5	TRBV6-5	once	TGTGCCACCAACCGGGACCTCCAAGAGACCCAGTACTTC	CATNRDLQETQYF
15	TRBD1	TRBJ1-2	TRBV5-4	once	TGTGCCAGCAGCCGCACAAGGACAGGGGACTATGGCTACACCTTC	CASSRTRTGDYGYTF
14	NA	TRBJ1-3	TRBV29-1	NA	TGCAGCGTTACATCAGTTATCTCTGGAAACACCATATATTTT	CSVTSVISGNTIYF
16	TRBD1	TRBJ2-3	TRBV7-3	NA	TGTGCCAGCAGCCTAGGACAGGGGGACCCCACAGATACGCAGTATTTT	CASSLGQGDPTDTQYF
18	TRBD1	TRBJ2-5	TRBV18	NA	TGTGCCAGCTCCCGCCTCCCAAAAGGACAGGGGAGGCAAGAGACCCAGTACTTC	CASSRLPKGQGRQETQYF
17	TRBD2	TRBJ2-1	TRBV5-1	NA	TGCGCCAGCAGCCCCTCCCCCGGGACTAGCGGAAACAATGAGCAGTTCTTC	CASSPSPGTSGNNEQFF
19	TRBD1	TRBJ2-5	TRBV4-1	NA	TGCGTCAGCAGCCAAGGACATAACACCGGACAGGGGACACAAGAGACCCAGTACTTC	CVSSQGHNTGQGTQETQYF
15	NA	TRBJ2-1	TRBV7-6	NA	TGTGCCAGCAGCGAGGGCCACCTAGCCTACAATGAGCAGTTCTTC	CASSEGHLAYNEQFF
15	TRBD1	TRBJ2-7	TRBV4-3	NA	TGCGCCAGCAGCCTCGGGACAGGGCTCTCCTACGAGCAGTACTTC	CASSLGTGLSYEQYF
16	TRBD2	TRBJ2-3	TRBV19	NA	TGTGCCAGTAGTCTACGGACTAGCGGGAGCACAGATACGCAGTATTTT	CASSLRTSGSTDTQYF
16	NA	TRBJ2-2	TRBV15	once	TGTGCCACCAGCAGAGATCTCAGCGCGAACACCGGGGAGCTGTTTTTT	CATSRDLSANTGELFF
13	NA	TRBJ2-7	TRBV29-1	NA	TGCAGTGGAAGATCCGGGCCGACCTACGAGCAGTACTTC	CSGRSGPTYEQYF